This passage covers 30 T cell receptor beta chains from one sample sequenced in a study of OX40 agonist ivuxolimab in advanced cancers. The table came from immunoSEQ multiplex PCR; TCRdb's copy has only in-frame clones and leaves some out. Here the sample spans some 45,000 clones, 86% being singletons. This sample comprised CD4+ or CD8+ T cells sorted from blood, obtained in a trial of the OX40 agonist ivuxolimab. The receptors come from an adult with an advanced solid tumor such as melanoma, head and neck, liver or kidney cancer.

This clone appeared a single time. At one end, the junction sequence differs from germline, possibly due to a read error. The chain couples TRBV7-8 to TRBJ2-7; D perhaps matches TRBD1 (6 bases). The germline gives CDR1 SGHVS, CDR2 FQNEAQ. The CDR3 is made up of 12 amino acids. CDR3 amino acids: CASSADSPPLFF. Here the CDR3 DNA reads TGTGCCAGCAGCGCGGACAGCCCGCCTCTTTTCTTC.

V gene TRBV5-6 combines with J gene TRBJ2-2; 8 bases are shared with TRBD2. This CDR3 spans 13 amino acids. The junction had 3 bases not matched to a gene; V was cut back by 4 bases and J by 7 bases. The germline gives CDR1 SGHDT, CDR2 YYEEEE. The CDR3 bases are TGTGCCAGCAGCCCGGGGGGGAACGGGGAGCTGTTTTTT. Translating it yields CASSPGGNGELFF.

This rearrangement joins TRBV5-4 to TRBJ2-7; D might be TRBD1 (6 bases). CDR3 length: 13 amino acids. V shed 3 bases and J shed 3 bases, with 10 bases lying between them. The V gene's germline CDR1 is SGHNT and CDR2 YYREEE (reference sequence). CDR3 in DNA: TGTGCCAGCAGCTCGGACAGTGACTACGAGCAGTACTTC. This encodes CASSSDSDYEQYF.

The count of this clone is one. The chain uses TRBV23-1 and TRBJ2-5; D ambiguous. The end of the DNA is better explained by TRBJ2-7, so the J call may be wrong. TRBV23-1 is identified as an open reading frame with a role that is uncertain. This CDR3 is 12 amino acids long. Here the CDR3 reads CASRTDPYEQYF. The CDR3 DNA reads as TGCGCCAGCAGGACTGATCCCTACGAGCAGTACTTC.

This clone is medium-sized (0.01 to 0.1%). V usage is TRBV4-2 and J usage is TRBJ2-5, with 8 bases that match TRBD1. CDR1 LGHNA and CDR2 YNFKEQ come from the germline V gene. The trim removed 2 bases at V and 5 bases at J, leaving 10 bases unmatched. The CDR3 extends over 16 amino acids. The CDR3 region is CASSQSTGTGGETQYF. The CDR3 DNA follows: TGTGCCAGCAGCCAAAGCACCGGGACAGGAGGGGAGACCCAGTACTTC.

This clone was observed once. The chain links TRBV25-1 to TRBJ2-6, with D possibly matching TRBD1 (5 bases). Germline values: CDR1 MGHDK, CDR2 SYGVNS. Trimming cost V 5 bases and J 5 bases, with 22 bases left between them. This CDR3 is 18 amino acids long. The CDR3 nucleotides are TGTGCCAGCAGTCAGAATGCAACTGGACAAAGTCGGGCCAACGTCCTGACTTTC. It translates to CASSQNATGQSRANVLTF.

The chain carries TRBV23-1 and TRBJ1-1, with D unresolved. TRBV23-1 is an ORF; its function is uncertain. CDR3 length: 15 amino acids. The V gene lost 2 bases and the J gene lost 3 bases, with 13 bases spanning the gap. The CDR3 here is CASSQGRGEDTEAFF. The CDR3 DNA is TGCGCCAGCAGTCAAGGGCGGGGTGAGGACACTGAAGCTTTCTTT.

The J gene is TRBJ2-7, the V gene TRBV28, with no clear D. CDR3 length: 13 residues. The ends were cut back, 3 bases at V and 4 bases at J, with 10 bases in the middle. The germline CDR1 and CDR2 sequences are MDHEN and SYDVKM. Here the CDR3 reads CASSFVNGYEQYF. The CDR3 nucleotides read TGTGCCAGCAGTTTTGTCAACGGGTACGAGCAGTACTTC.

The J gene is TRBJ1-1, the V gene TRBV10-3, with 9 bases that match TRBD1. Germline trimming cut 6 bases from V and 4 bases from J; bases unmatched to any gene: 6. CDR1 and CDR2 (germline): ENHRY, SYGVKD. This CDR3 is 14 amino acids long. DNA of the CDR3: TGTGCCATCAGGGCTACAGGGGGCGGCACTGAAGCTTTCTTT. Translating it yields CAIRATGGGTEAFF.

This clone showed up just a few times. The chain couples TRBV13 to TRBJ1-2, with 9 nucleotides matching TRBD1. The CDR3 runs 14 residues. In germline, CDR1 is PRHDT, CDR2 FYEKMQ (reference sequence). With V trimmed by 4 bases and J by 13 bases, 13 bases remained unmatched. The DNA of the CDR3 is TGTGCCAGCAGCTGGATGGACAGGGGTGAAAGGGCCACCTTC. Translating it yields CASSWMDRGERATF.

The rearrangement links TRBV4-1 to TRBJ2-1; D could derive from TRBD1 or TRBD2 (6 bases each). Germline values: CDR1 MGHRA, CDR2 YSYEKL. V shed 0 bases and J shed 4 bases, with 16 bases lying between them. CDR3 length: 17 residues. The CDR3 nucleotides read TGCGCCAGCAGCCAAGATGGTTTGGGGGGCGAATACAATGAGCAGTTCTTC. The encoded protein is CASSQDGLGGEYNEQFF.

V is TRBV21-1 and J is TRBJ2-7; TRBD1 reflects the table's D call only, with no check against the DNA. TRBV21-1 constitutes a pseudogene. The CDR3 has 15 residues. The CDR3 sequence: CASSPRAGEIGEQYF. CDR3 coding DNA: TGTGCCAGCAGCCCACGGGCAGGGGAAATAGGCGAGCAGTACTTC.

The rearrangement uses TRBV7-9 and TRBJ1-2; D gene unclear. Germline CDR1 and CDR2: SEHNR and FQNEAQ (reference sequence). V gave up 5 bases and J gave up 1 base, with 8 bases separating them. CDR3 size: 13 residues. CDR3 loop: CASSLGLNYGYTF. Here the CDR3 DNA reads TGTGCCAGCAGCCTGGGTCTTAACTATGGCTACACCTTC.

The rearrangement links TRBV4-1 to TRBJ2-7; D tentatively reads TRBD1 or TRBD2 (5 bases each). Trimming cost V 1 base and J 0 bases, with 19 bases left between them. The CDR3 sequence is 18 residues long. Germline V gene sequence: CDR1 MGHRA, CDR2 YSYEKL. The CDR3 nucleotides are TGCGCCAGCAGCCAAGGAGGGGCGTGGGGCCCCCTCTCCTACGAGCAGTACTTC. This translates into CASSQGGAWGPLSYEQYF.

The genes are TRBV7-3 and TRBJ2-1; TRBD1 matches 11 bases. V shed 8 bases and J 3 bases; nucleotides not matched to a gene: 9. The germline V gene encodes CDR1 SGHTA and CDR2 FQGTGA. This CDR3 has 16 residues. The CDR3 sequence is CASSAWGQGGYNEQFF. DNA for the CDR3: TGTGCCAGCTCGGCCTGGGGACAGGGGGGCTACAATGAGCAGTTCTTC.

The V call is TRBV4-1, the J call TRBJ2-1; possibly TRBD1 for D (5 bases). V lost 2 bases and J lost 6, with 8 bases in between. The germline V gene encodes CDR1 MGHRA and CDR2 YSYEKL. CDR3 length: 13 amino acids. The CDR3 DNA follows: TGCGCCAGCAGCCAACGACAGAGCAATGAGCAGTTCTTC. Translated: CASSQRQSNEQFF.

The chain is built from TRBV19 and TRBJ2-1; D tentatively fits TRBD1 or TRBD2 (5 bases each). This CDR3 contains 16 residues. Trimming stripped 9 bases from V and 9 bases from J, with 27 bases between. Per the germline V gene, CDR1 is LNHDA and CDR2 is SQIVND (reference sequence). CDR3 nucleotide sequence: TGTGCCAGCACCACGTGGGACCAAGGACGCGTTGTTGAGCAGTTCTTC. Amino acid sequence: CASTTWDQGRVVEQFF.

In its sample, this clone was seen once. J is TRBJ2-3 and V is TRBV7-9, with D perhaps matching TRBD2 (5 bases). This CDR3 region has 12 residues. Germline V lookup: CDR1 SEHNR, CDR2 FQNEAQ (reference sequence). The V and J ends lost 2 bases and 14 bases respectively, with 14 bases between them. Here the CDR3 reads CASSLNDYRLYF. The DNA for the CDR3 is TGTGCCAGCAGCTTAAACGACTACCGACTGTATTTT.

The rearrangement links TRBV28 to TRBJ1-2; possibly TRBD1 for D (5 bases). The CDR3 is 15 residues long. Germline V CDR1 and CDR2: MDHEN, SYDVKM. Deletions cut 6 bases from V and 6 bases from J, with 20 bases between. The CDR3 bases are TGTGCCAGCAGCACCATCGACCGACTAGGGGATGGCTACACCTTC. Translating gives CASSTIDRLGDGYTF.

V and J are TRBV5-6 and TRBJ1-5; tentative D call: TRBD1 (6 bases). CDR1 is SGHDT, CDR2 YYEEEE, per germline. This CDR3 is 17 amino acids long. V shed 4 bases and J shed 4 bases, with 21 bases lying between them. Written as DNA, the CDR3 is TGTGCCAGCAGCCCGGGAGGCGGTCGGAGGGGGAATCAGCCCCAGCATTTT. Amino acid sequence: CASSPGGGRRGNQPQHF.

This chain uses TRBV5-1 with TRBJ2-7, with D possibly being TRBD1 or TRBD2 (5 bases each). The CDR3 is 12 residues long. V gave up 0 bases and J gave up 5 bases, with 6 bases separating them. CDR1 and CDR2 (germline): SGHRS, YFSETQ. The CDR3 region has the DNA TGCGCCAGCAGCTTGGGAGGGGACGAGCAGTACTTC. As protein: CASSLGGDEQYF.

The rearrangement uses TRBV4-1 and TRBJ1-2, with a possible D match to TRBD1 (6 bases). V was pared by 3 bases and J by 3 bases, with 17 bases between. Germline V gives CDR1 MGHRA, CDR2 YSYEKL. The CDR3 consists of 16 residues. CDR3 nucleotides: TGCGCCAGCAGCCACCCCCACAAGGAGGGGGACTATGGCTACACCTTC. It encodes CASSHPHKEGDYGYTF.

CDR3 amino acids: CASSLPGQGFYGYTF. The CDR3 DNA is TGTGCCAGCAGTTTACCGGGACAGGGATTCTATGGCTACACCTTC. The chain has TRBV14 and TRBJ1-2; TRBD1 matches at 9 bases. Germline V gene lookup returns CDR1 SGHDN and CDR2 FVKESK. Trimming cost V 6 bases and J 4 bases; bases outside gene matches: 9. The CDR3 covers 15 residues. Full variable domain (remainder filled in from reference TRBV14 and TRBJ1-2): EAGVTQFPSHSVIEKGQTVTLRCDPISGHDNLYWYRRVMGKEIKFLLHFVKESKQDESGMPNNRFLAERTGGTYSTLKVQPAELEDSGVYFCASSLPGQGFYGYTFGSGTRLTVV.

This clone occurred once. The chain couples TRBV12-2 to TRBJ1-1; the table assigns TRBD1, which was not confirmed against the DNA. TRBV12-2 is labeled a pseudogene. The length of the CDR3 is 14 residues. The CDR3 nucleotides read TGTGCAAGTCGCTTAGAAGGGGGCAACACTGAAGCTTTCTTT. It is translated as CASRLEGGNTEAFF.

The rearrangement links TRBV19 to TRBJ2-6; unclear D gene. Trimming pared 10 bases from V and 4 bases from J, leaving 17 bases between. The germline CDR1 and CDR2 sequences are LNHDA and SQIVND (reference sequence). CDR3 length equals 15 residues. Written as DNA, the CDR3 is TGTGCCACCCTTCCCCCCGGGTCCGGGGCCAACGTCCTGACTTTC. Protein sequence: CATLPPGSGANVLTF.

The chain combines TRBV7-3 with TRBJ2-5; no reliable D call. This CDR3 spans 13 amino acids. CDR1 and CDR2 from the germline V gene are SGHTA and FQGTGA. With 4 bases removed from V and 5 bases from J, the gap between germline ends came to 11 bases. CDR3 in DNA: TGTGCCAGCAGCTCATCCCCGGAGGAGACCCAGTACTTC. Translating it yields CASSSSPEETQYF.

The V and J genes are TRBV7-9 and TRBJ1-5; 8 bases line up with TRBD1. This CDR3 is built from 12 residues. Germline loops: CDR1 SEHNR, CDR2 FQNEAQ (reference sequence). Trimming took 1 base from V and 15 from J; bases not matched to a gene: 5. The DNA of the CDR3 is TGTGCCAGCAGCTTAGGACAGGGGCGGTCGCATTTT. Amino acid sequence: CASSLGQGRSHF.

This CDR3 reads CASRRAPGGVHLKNEQYF. For the CDR3, the DNA is TGTGCCAGCCGCCGAGCCCCGGGGGGGGTCCACCTTAAAAACGAGCAGTACTTC. The rearrangement uses TRBV2 and TRBJ2-7; TRBD2 matches at 8 bases. Germline CDR1 is SNHLY and CDR2 is FYNNEI. This CDR3 is built from 18 residues. Trimming removed 8 bases from V and 5 bases from J; junction bases left unmatched: 23.

The chain links TRBV25-1 to TRBJ1-5; no clear D gene. V lost 4 bases, J lost 2 bases, and 6 bases lay in between. Germline CDR1 MGHDK, CDR2 SYGVNS. CDR3 length equals 13 residues. The CDR3 here is CASSGWGNQPQHF. The CDR3 DNA sequence: TGTGCCAGCAGTGGATGGGGCAATCAGCCCCAGCATTTT.

CDR3 coding DNA: TGTGCCAGTAGTACTCCACAGGGGTACTATGGCTACACCTTC. Amino acid sequence: CASSTPQGYYGYTF. V and J are TRBV19 and TRBJ1-2; 7 bases line up with TRBD1. With V trimmed by 4 bases and J by 3 bases, 5 bases remained unmatched. CDR1 LNHDA and CDR2 SQIVND come from the germline V gene (reference sequence). This CDR3 has 14 residues.